Listed below are T cell receptor beta chains from one sample, sequenced in a study of response to subunit inactivated influenza vaccine. TCRdb itself ran the RT-PCR reads through MiXCR, one entry per CDR3 protein. This repertoire shows roughly 670,000 distinct CDR3 sequences, 14% found once; its top ten account for 6% to 9.5%. The starting material was PBMCs from blood, obtained roughly 15 days before vaccination. These receptors were obtained from a man over 45 who received an inactivated influenza vaccine. Both conserved end residues are part of each CDR3. A D gene is named only where the DNA matches it firmly. The size field is filled for only some rows; it gives once, few, many or a size class.

cdr3_nt: TGTGCCAGCAGTCGCCGGGACTACGGCACCGGGGAGCTGTTTTTT
cdr3_aa: CASSRRDYGTGELFF
j_call: TRBJ2-2
d_call: TRBD2
clone_size: .
v_call: TRBV4-2

cdr3_nt: TGTGCCAGCAGCCGGTTCGGACAGGGCCAAGAGACCCAGTACTTC
cdr3_aa: CASSRFGQGQETQYF
j_call: TRBJ2-5
d_call: TRBD1
clone_size: few
v_call: TRBV4-2

cdr3_nt: TGTGCCAGCAGCTTAGCGGACAGAAACTATGGCTACACCTTC
cdr3_aa: CASSLADRNYGYTF
j_call: TRBJ1-2
d_call: .
clone_size: many
v_call: TRBV7-2

cdr3_nt: TGTGCCAGCAGCTTAGGAAGTATTATGGGTCCCTCCTACAATGAGCAGTTCTTC
cdr3_aa: CASSLGSIMGPSYNEQFF
j_call: TRBJ2-1
d_call: .
clone_size: many
v_call: TRBV11-3

cdr3_nt: TGCAGCGTTGAAATCCCCCGATCGGGAGCTTACGAGCAGTACTTC
cdr3_aa: CSVEIPRSGAYEQYF
j_call: TRBJ2-7
d_call: .
clone_size: few
v_call: TRBV29-1

cdr3_nt: TGCTGTGCTAGAGATGGGGCGGGAGTTGTCAATGAGCAGTTCTTC
cdr3_aa: CCARDGAGVVNEQFF
j_call: TRBJ2-1
d_call: TRBD2
clone_size: .
v_call: TRBV20-1

cdr3_nt: TGTGCCAGCAGCCCAGACCGGGGGGAGGGCGGGAACATTCAGTACTTC
cdr3_aa: CASSPDRGEGGNIQYF
j_call: TRBJ2-4
d_call: TRBD2
clone_size: few
v_call: TRBV9

cdr3_nt: TGTGCCATCCGGTGGAGCGGGGCTAGCACAGATACGCAGTATTTT
cdr3_aa: CAIRWSGASTDTQYF
j_call: TRBJ2-3
d_call: TRBD2
clone_size: few
v_call: TRBV10-3

cdr3_nt: TGTGCCAGCAGTTACTCGATTGGCCGAACCTACGAGCAGTACTTC
cdr3_aa: CASSYSIGRTYEQYF
j_call: TRBJ2-7
d_call: .
clone_size: .
v_call: TRBV6-5

cdr3_nt: TGTGCCAGCAGTTACCTGATTGGGAAGGCCAATGAGCAGTTCTTC
cdr3_aa: CASSYLIGKANEQFF
j_call: TRBJ2-1
d_call: .
clone_size: many
v_call: TRBV6-2/TRBV6-3

cdr3_nt: TGTGCCAGCAGCTTATACCCTAGCGGCGGCCTGAACACCGGGGAGCTGTTTTTT
cdr3_aa: CASSLYPSGGLNTGELFF
j_call: TRBJ2-2
d_call: TRBD2
clone_size: few
v_call: TRBV11-2

cdr3_nt: TGCAGTGCTAGAGTCCAAACAGGGACGGAGCAGTACTTC
cdr3_aa: CSARVQTGTEQYF
j_call: TRBJ2-7
d_call: .
clone_size: few
v_call: TRBV20-1

cdr3_nt: TGTGCCAGCAGTTCCGGGGGTCCTGGAAACACCATATATTTT
cdr3_aa: CASSSGGPGNTIYF
j_call: TRBJ1-3
d_call: .
clone_size: many
v_call: TRBV27

cdr3_nt: TGCAGTGCTAACAGGGTTAACTATGGCTACACCTTC
cdr3_aa: CSANRVNYGYTF
j_call: TRBJ1-2
d_call: .
clone_size: .
v_call: TRBV20-1

cdr3_nt: TGTGCCAGCAGCTCGGGACAGGTCCAATCCTCCTACGAGCAGTACTTC
cdr3_aa: CASSSGQVQSSYEQYF
j_call: TRBJ2-7
d_call: TRBD1
clone_size: .
v_call: TRBV7-9

cdr3_nt: TGTGCCAGCAGCCAAGAGAGCAGGGGCCGGAACACTGAAGCTTTCTTT
cdr3_aa: CASSQESRGRNTEAFF
j_call: TRBJ1-1
d_call: .
clone_size: many
v_call: TRBV3-1

cdr3_nt: TGTGCCTGCAGTTACCGGACAAGCCTCTATGGCTACACCTTC
cdr3_aa: CACSYRTSLYGYTF
j_call: TRBJ1-2
d_call: .
clone_size: .
v_call: TRBV6-5

cdr3_nt: TGTGCCAGCAGCTTGGACCGGACAGGGTCTGAAGCTTTCTTT
cdr3_aa: CASSLDRTGSEAFF
j_call: TRBJ1-1
d_call: TRBD1
clone_size: .
v_call: TRBV5-5

cdr3_nt: TGCGCCAGCAGATCCGGGACAGTGAACACTGAAGCTTTCTTT
cdr3_aa: CASRSGTVNTEAFF
j_call: TRBJ1-1
d_call: TRBD1
clone_size: .
v_call: TRBV5-1

cdr3_nt: TGTGCCAGCAGGAAGGGACAGGGGGCCGGGGAGCTGTTTTTT
cdr3_aa: CASRKGQGAGELFF
j_call: TRBJ2-2
d_call: TRBD1
clone_size: .
v_call: TRBV2

cdr3_nt: TGTGCCAGCAGGTACGCACAGGGCTTCTATAATTCACCCCTCCACTTT
cdr3_aa: CASRYAQGFYNSPLHF
j_call: TRBJ1-6
d_call: .
clone_size: many
v_call: TRBV12-3/TRBV12-4

cdr3_nt: TGTGCCAGCAGGGGGCCCGGGACAGGGGTTTTTGATACGCAGTATTTT
cdr3_aa: CASRGPGTGVFDTQYF
j_call: TRBJ2-3
d_call: TRBD1
clone_size: .
v_call: TRBV25-1

cdr3_nt: TGCAGTGCTAGAGATCGGCTAGGTCGTGGCTACACCTTC
cdr3_aa: CSARDRLGRGYTF
j_call: TRBJ1-2
d_call: .
clone_size: many
v_call: TRBV20-1

cdr3_nt: TGTGCCAGCACTGGACGGATCTACGAGCAGTACTTC
cdr3_aa: CASTGRIYEQYF
j_call: TRBJ2-7
d_call: .
clone_size: few
v_call: TRBV2

cdr3_nt: TGTGCCAGCAAAACGGGTCAGGGGGCCTTCTCTGGGGCCAACGTCCTGACTTTC
cdr3_aa: CASKTGQGAFSGANVLTF
j_call: TRBJ2-6
d_call: TRBD1
clone_size: .
v_call: TRBV27

cdr3_nt: TGTGCCACCAGAAAACCAGGGGTCACAGATACGCAGTATTTT
cdr3_aa: CATRKPGVTDTQYF
j_call: TRBJ2-3
d_call: .
clone_size: .
v_call: TRBV15

cdr3_nt: TGTGCCAGCAGCGTTACAGGGCAGAATCAGCCCCAGCATTTT
cdr3_aa: CASSVTGQNQPQHF
j_call: TRBJ1-5
d_call: .
clone_size: .
v_call: TRBV7-2

cdr3_nt: TGTGCCAGCAGCGCCTGGATCAATGAGCAGTTCTTC
cdr3_aa: CASSAWINEQFF
j_call: TRBJ2-1
d_call: .
clone_size: few
v_call: TRBV5-6

cdr3_nt: TGTGCCAGCTCACCGCGGGACTCGTGCCACAATGAGCAGTTCTTC
cdr3_aa: CASSPRDSCHNEQFF
j_call: TRBJ2-1
d_call: .
clone_size: .
v_call: TRBV18

cdr3_nt: TGTGCCAGCAGTTCCGAAGCGGGATCGGACCCAAATGAGCAGTTCTTC
cdr3_aa: CASSSEAGSDPNEQFF
j_call: TRBJ2-1
d_call: TRBD2
clone_size: few
v_call: TRBV28

cdr3_nt: TGTGCCAGCAGAACCGGGACAGGGCACCAGCCCCAGCATTTT
cdr3_aa: CASRTGTGHQPQHF
j_call: TRBJ1-5
d_call: TRBD1
clone_size: few
v_call: TRBV28

cdr3_nt: TGTGCCAGCATTGTCAGCAACTCTGGAAACACCATATATTTT
cdr3_aa: CASIVSNSGNTIYF
j_call: TRBJ1-3
d_call: .
clone_size: few
v_call: TRBV28

cdr3_nt: TGTGCCAGCAGCCGGGACAGGGGGGGCGATGAGCAGTTCTTC
cdr3_aa: CASSRDRGGDEQFF
j_call: TRBJ2-1
d_call: TRBD1
clone_size: few
v_call: TRBV2

cdr3_nt: TGTGCCAGCAGTTTGACCCGTACGGCCAAAAACATTCAGTACTTC
cdr3_aa: CASSLTRTAKNIQYF
j_call: TRBJ2-4
d_call: .
clone_size: .
v_call: TRBV28

cdr3_nt: TGTGCCAGCAGTCCTGGACTAGCGGGGGGGCCTTCCGGGGAGCTGTTTTTT
cdr3_aa: CASSPGLAGGPSGELFF
j_call: TRBJ2-2
d_call: TRBD2
clone_size: .
v_call: TRBV27

cdr3_nt: TGTGCCAGCAGCTTAGCCCCGACTAGCGTGGATACGCAGTATTTT
cdr3_aa: CASSLAPTSVDTQYF
j_call: TRBJ2-3
d_call: TRBD2
clone_size: .
v_call: TRBV7-6

cdr3_nt: TGCGCCAGCAGCTTGGGGACTAGCGAGGAGACCCAGTACTTC
cdr3_aa: CASSLGTSEETQYF
j_call: TRBJ2-5
d_call: TRBD2
clone_size: few
v_call: TRBV5-1

cdr3_nt: TGCGCCAGCAGCCGAAACAGGTTCTCCTACGAGCAGTACTTC
cdr3_aa: CASSRNRFSYEQYF
j_call: TRBJ2-7
d_call: .
clone_size: .
v_call: TRBV4-3

cdr3_nt: TGCGCCAGCAGCCAACGGACTAGCGGGAGTAACAATGAGCAGTTCTTC
cdr3_aa: CASSQRTSGSNNEQFF
j_call: TRBJ2-1
d_call: TRBD2
clone_size: many
v_call: TRBV5-1

cdr3_nt: TGTGCCAGCAGTGATCAGCGATCTGAGGAGACCCAGTACTTC
cdr3_aa: CASSDQRSEETQYF
j_call: TRBJ2-5
d_call: .
clone_size: few
v_call: TRBV12-3/TRBV12-4

cdr3_nt: TGCAGCGTTGAATTTCGGGGACGGGACTACGAGCAGTACTTC
cdr3_aa: CSVEFRGRDYEQYF
j_call: TRBJ2-7
d_call: .
clone_size: many
v_call: TRBV29-1

cdr3_nt: TGTGCCATCAAATTCACAGATACGCAGTATTTT
cdr3_aa: CAIKFTDTQYF
j_call: TRBJ2-3
d_call: .
clone_size: .
v_call: TRBV10-3

cdr3_nt: TGTGCCAGCACCCCCGCCCTGAGTTCGGCGGAGCTGTTTTTT
cdr3_aa: CASTPALSSAELFF
j_call: TRBJ2-2
d_call: .
clone_size: few
v_call: TRBV2

cdr3_nt: TGTGCCAGCAGTTTGTCCATCTCCGAGTACTTCACCGGGGAGCTGTTTTTT
cdr3_aa: CASSLSISEYFTGELFF
j_call: TRBJ2-2
d_call: .
clone_size: .
v_call: TRBV12-3/TRBV12-4

cdr3_nt: TGTGCCAGAAGGGATCCGAATGGCTACACCTTC
cdr3_aa: CARRDPNGYTF
j_call: TRBJ1-2
d_call: .
clone_size: .
v_call: TRBV3-1

cdr3_nt: TGCAGTGCTAGAGAAGGGCAGAGAGGTGGTGGCTACACCTTC
cdr3_aa: CSAREGQRGGGYTF
j_call: TRBJ1-2
d_call: .
clone_size: .
v_call: TRBV20-1

cdr3_nt: TGCAGTGCCCAGACAGAATTTGACTCTGGGGCCAACGTCCTGACTTTC
cdr3_aa: CSAQTEFDSGANVLTF
j_call: TRBJ2-6
d_call: .
clone_size: .
v_call: TRBV20-1

cdr3_nt: TGTGCCAGCAGTCCTTGGGACACTAGGAACACTGAAGCTTTCTTT
cdr3_aa: CASSPWDTRNTEAFF
j_call: TRBJ1-1
d_call: .
clone_size: few
v_call: TRBV28

cdr3_nt: TGTGCCAGCAGTCTGGCCGGGACAGCCTACAATGAGCAGTTCTTC
cdr3_aa: CASSLAGTAYNEQFF
j_call: TRBJ2-1
d_call: TRBD1
clone_size: .
v_call: TRBV6-2/TRBV6-3

cdr3_nt: TGTGCCAGCAGTTACTCGTCCTATAGCCCCAGCCCGATCTACGAGCAGTACTTC
cdr3_aa: CASSYSSYSPSPIYEQYF
j_call: TRBJ2-7
d_call: .
clone_size: many
v_call: TRBV6-5

cdr3_nt: TGCAGTGTCTTAGCGGGAGGAGCAGATACGCAGTATTTT
cdr3_aa: CSVLAGGADTQYF
j_call: TRBJ2-3
d_call: TRBD2
clone_size: few
v_call: TRBV20-1

cdr3_nt: TGTGCCAGCAGCTCACAACGGACGACCGCGATAGATACGCAGTATTTT
cdr3_aa: CASSSQRTTAIDTQYF
j_call: TRBJ2-3
d_call: .
clone_size: few
v_call: TRBV7-8

cdr3_nt: TGTGCCAGCAGTGGAAAGACCCAGTACTTC
cdr3_aa: CASSGKTQYF
j_call: TRBJ2-5
d_call: .
clone_size: few
v_call: TRBV12-3/TRBV12-4

cdr3_nt: TGTGCCAGCAGCTTAGGGGACACACGCTATGGCTACACCTTC
cdr3_aa: CASSLGDTRYGYTF
j_call: TRBJ1-2
d_call: .
clone_size: many
v_call: TRBV7-8

cdr3_nt: TGCAGCGTTGAAGAGCCCCCGGGACAAAGGCCTGCAAGCACAGATACGCAGTATTTT
cdr3_aa: CSVEEPPGQRPASTDTQYF
j_call: TRBJ2-3
d_call: .
clone_size: few
v_call: TRBV29-1

cdr3_nt: TGCGCCAGCAGCTTGGTCCTAGCGGGAGGGCTCGTAGATACGCAGTATTTT
cdr3_aa: CASSLVLAGGLVDTQYF
j_call: TRBJ2-3
d_call: TRBD2
clone_size: few
v_call: TRBV5-1

cdr3_nt: TGCGTAGGCTGGGCGGGGAAAGAGACCCAGTACTTC
cdr3_aa: CVGWAGKETQYF
j_call: TRBJ2-5
d_call: .
clone_size: few
v_call: TRBV29-1

cdr3_nt: TGCGCCAGCAGCCTACCACCGGGAGCCTTTTACGATGAGCAGTTCTTC
cdr3_aa: CASSLPPGAFYDEQFF
j_call: TRBJ2-1
d_call: .
clone_size: .
v_call: TRBV5-1

cdr3_nt: TGTGCCAGCAGTTACTCAGGGCTCGAGCAGTACTTC
cdr3_aa: CASSYSGLEQYF
j_call: TRBJ2-7
d_call: .
clone_size: few
v_call: TRBV6-2/TRBV6-3

cdr3_nt: TGCAGTGCTAGAGATCGGGCTAAATACGACGAGCAGTACTTC
cdr3_aa: CSARDRAKYDEQYF
j_call: TRBJ2-7
d_call: .
clone_size: few
v_call: TRBV20-1